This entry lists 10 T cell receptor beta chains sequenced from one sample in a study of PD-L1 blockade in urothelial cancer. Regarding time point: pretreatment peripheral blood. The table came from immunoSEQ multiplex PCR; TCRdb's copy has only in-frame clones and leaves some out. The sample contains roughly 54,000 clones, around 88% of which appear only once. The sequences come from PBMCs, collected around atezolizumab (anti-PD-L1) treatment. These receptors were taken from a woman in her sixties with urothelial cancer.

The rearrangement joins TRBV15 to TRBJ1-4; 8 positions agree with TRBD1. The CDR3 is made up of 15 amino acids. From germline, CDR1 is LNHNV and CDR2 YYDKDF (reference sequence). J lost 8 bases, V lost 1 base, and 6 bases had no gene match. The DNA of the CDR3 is TGTGCCACCAGCAGAGGCCGACAGGGGTCGGAAAAACTGTTTTTT. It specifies CATSRGRQGSEKLFF. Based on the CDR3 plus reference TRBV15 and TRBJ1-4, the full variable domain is DAMVIQNPRYQVTQFGKPVTLSCSQTLNHNVMYWYQQKSSQAPKLLFHYYDKDFNNEADTPDNFQSRRPNTSFCFLDIRSPGLGDTAMYLCATSRGRQGSEKLFFGSGTQLSVL.

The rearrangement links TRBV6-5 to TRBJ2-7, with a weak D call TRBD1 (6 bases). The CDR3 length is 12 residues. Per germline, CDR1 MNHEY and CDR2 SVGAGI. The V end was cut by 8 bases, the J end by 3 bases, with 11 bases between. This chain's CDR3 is CASGRTVYEQYF. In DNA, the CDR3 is TGTGCCAGCGGACGGACAGTCTACGAGCAGTACTTC.

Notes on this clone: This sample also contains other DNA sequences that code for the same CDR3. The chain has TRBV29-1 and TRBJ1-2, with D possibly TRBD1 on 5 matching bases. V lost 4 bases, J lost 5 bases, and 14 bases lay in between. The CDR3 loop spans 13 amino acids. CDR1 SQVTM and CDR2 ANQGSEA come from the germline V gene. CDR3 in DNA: TGCAGCGTTGGCACGGGGGAAGGGTATGGCTACACCTTC. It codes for CSVGTGEGYGYTF.

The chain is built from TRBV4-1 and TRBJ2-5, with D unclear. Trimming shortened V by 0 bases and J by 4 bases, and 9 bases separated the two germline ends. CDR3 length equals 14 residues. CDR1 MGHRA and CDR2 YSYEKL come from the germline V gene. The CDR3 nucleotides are TGCGCCAGCAGCCAAGAACAGCTCGCAGAGACCCAGTACTTC. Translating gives CASSQEQLAETQYF.

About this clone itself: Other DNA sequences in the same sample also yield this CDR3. CDR3 protein: CASSLAPAGGRETQYF. DNA for the CDR3: TGTGCCAGCAGCTTGGCCCCAGCGGGGGGCCGGGAGACCCAGTACTTC. The chain is built from TRBV5-6 and TRBJ2-5; 9 bases match TRBD2. The CDR3 contains 16 residues. In germline, CDR1 is SGHDT, CDR2 YYEEEE. J gave up 5 bases and V 0 bases, and 8 bases lay outside the gene matches.

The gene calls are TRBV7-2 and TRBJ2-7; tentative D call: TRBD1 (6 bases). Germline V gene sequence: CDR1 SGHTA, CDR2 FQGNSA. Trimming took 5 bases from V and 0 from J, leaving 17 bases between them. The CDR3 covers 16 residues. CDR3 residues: CASSPSGVISSYEQYF. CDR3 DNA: TGTGCCAGCAGCCCCTCAGGGGTTATTAGCTCCTACGAGCAGTACTTC.

CDR3 loop: CASSSVSAGEGNTIYF. The CDR3 nucleotides read TGTGCCAGCAGCTCCGTGTCAGCGGGAGAAGGAAACACCATATATTTT. J is TRBJ1-3 and V is TRBV5-6; D unclear. The CDR3 is 16 amino acids. Between the trimmed V and J ends, which lost 3 bases and 4 bases, there was a span of 17 bases. Germline CDR1 reads SGHDT; CDR2 reads YYEEEE.

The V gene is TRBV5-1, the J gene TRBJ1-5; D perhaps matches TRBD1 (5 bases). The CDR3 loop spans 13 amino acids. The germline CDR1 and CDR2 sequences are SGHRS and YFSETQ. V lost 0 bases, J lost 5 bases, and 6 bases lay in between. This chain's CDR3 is CASSLARDQPQHF. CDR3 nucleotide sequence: TGCGCCAGCAGCTTGGCCAGGGATCAGCCCCAGCATTTT. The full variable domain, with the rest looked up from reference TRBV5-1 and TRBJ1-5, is KAGVTQTPRYLIKTRGQQVTLSCSPISGHRSVSWYQQTPGQGLQFLFEYFSETQRNKGNFPGRFSGRQFSNSRSEMNVSTLELGDSALYLCASSLARDQPQHFGDGTRLSIL.

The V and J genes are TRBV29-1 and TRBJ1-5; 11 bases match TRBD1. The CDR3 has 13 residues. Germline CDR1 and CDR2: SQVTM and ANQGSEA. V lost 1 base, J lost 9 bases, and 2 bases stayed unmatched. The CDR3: CSVEVGQGVPQHF. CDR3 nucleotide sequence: TGCAGCGTTGAAGTGGGACAGGGGGTGCCCCAGCATTTT.

CDR3 loop: CASSVGSSGYTGELFF. In nucleotides, the CDR3 is TGTGCCAGCAGCGTAGGTTCTAGCGGATACACCGGGGAGCTGTTTTTT. The chain uses TRBV9 and TRBJ2-2; 7 positions match TRBD2. The germline CDR1 and CDR2 sequences are SGDLS and YYNGEE. This CDR3 has 16 residues. After removal of 0 bases from V and 3 bases from J, the junction contained 5 bases not matched to a gene.